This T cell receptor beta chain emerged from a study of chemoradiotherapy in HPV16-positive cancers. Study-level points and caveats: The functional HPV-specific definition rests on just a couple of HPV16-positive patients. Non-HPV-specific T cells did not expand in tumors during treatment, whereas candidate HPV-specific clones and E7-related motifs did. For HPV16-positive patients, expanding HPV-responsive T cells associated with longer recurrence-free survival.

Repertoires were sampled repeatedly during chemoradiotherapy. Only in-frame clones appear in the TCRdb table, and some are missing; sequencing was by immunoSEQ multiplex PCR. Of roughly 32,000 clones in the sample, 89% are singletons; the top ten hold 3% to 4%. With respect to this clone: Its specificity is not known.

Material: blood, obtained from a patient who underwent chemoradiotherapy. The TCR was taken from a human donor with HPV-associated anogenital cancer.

The CDR3 nucleotides read TGCGCCAGCAGCTTGGGCGACAGGGCCTCAGATACGCAGTATTTT. It translates to CASSLGDRASDTQYF. The chain joins TRBV5-1 to TRBJ2-3, with 7 bases lining up with TRBD1. CDR1 and CDR2 (germline): SGHRS, YFSETQ. This CDR3 region has 15 residues. V shed 0 bases, J shed 4 bases, and the junction held 5 bases outside the gene matches.